The clone carrying this TCR beta chain was counted ten times or more. Its antigen is still unknown. The sample is drawn from a study of T cells in Graves' hyperthyroidism and ophthalmopathy. The germline gives CDR1 ENHRY, CDR2 SYGVKD. CDR3 length: 14 amino acids. Trimming shortened V by 5 bases and J by 1 base, and 9 bases separated the two germline ends. Amplification targeted TCR beta CDR3 regions from RNA transcripts. TCR CDR3 regions were first amplified by RT-PCR with HTBI primers. TCRdb reanalysed the multiplex PCR reads using MiXCR and keeps one entry per CDR3 protein. The table lists 490,000 or so distinct CDR3 sequences, roughly 22% of them singletons. Ophthalmopathy patients all had a Clinical Activity Score of at least 3, a NOSPECS grade of at least 4 and disease under 3 months old. The study's findings and limits: Most expanded thyroid clonotypes above 0.001 recurred in blood.

V gene TRBV10-3 combines with J gene TRBJ2-1; D is possibly TRBD1 (6 bases). The clonotype was recovered from a woman in her sixties or seventies with Graves' ophthalmopathy. Sequencing was performed on blood. The CDR3 sequence: CAISLQGSYNEQFF. The CDR3 DNA is TGTGCCATCAGTTTACAGGGTTCCTACAATGAGCAGTTCTTC.